The 22 T cell receptor beta chains presented below share a single source sample, sequenced in a study of blood T cell repertoires in COVID-19. Sequenced by immunoSEQ multiplex PCR; TCRdb stores in-frame clones only, minus some. The table has about 320,000 clones, approximately 90% seen once. Sequencing was done on a sample of peripheral blood. Source of these receptors: a young woman with COVID-19, enrolled during active disease.

The V gene is TRBV29-1, the J gene TRBJ2-5; 11 nucleotides match TRBD2. CDR3 length: 15 amino acids. Germline-derived CDR1 and CDR2 are SQVTM and ANQGSEA. The V segment lost 3 bases and the J segment 5 bases; nucleotides outside the gene matches: 8. The CDR3 protein is CSVEGLAGGYETQYF. DNA of the CDR3: TGCAGCGTTGAGGGGCTAGCGGGGGGTTACGAGACCCAGTACTTC.

In its sample, this clone was seen once. For the CDR3, the DNA is TGTGCCATCTCTTCTAGCGGGGGGGCCAGTTATACGCAGTATTTT. This encodes CAISSSGGASYTQYF. The V and J genes are TRBV10-3 and TRBJ2-3; 12 positions match TRBD2. Trimming removed 8 bases from V and 7 bases from J; junction bases left unmatched: 10. From germline, CDR1 is ENHRY and CDR2 SYGVKD. The CDR3 contains 15 residues.

The V and J genes are TRBV15 and TRBJ2-7, with 7 bases identical to TRBD1. This CDR3 comprises 13 residues. The germline gives CDR1 LNHNV, CDR2 YYDKDF (reference sequence). Germline trimming cut 5 bases from V and 7 bases from J; bases unmatched to any gene: 8. This CDR3 is CATSDDRESEQYF. The CDR3 DNA reads TGTGCCACCAGCGACGACAGGGAGAGTGAGCAGTACTTC.

The genes are TRBV12-3 or TRBV12-4 and TRBJ2-7, with 7 bases that match TRBD2. The length of the CDR3 is 13 residues. Unmatched junction bases numbered 3, after V lost 3 bases and J lost 4 bases. The CDR3 bases are TGTGCCAGCAGTTTTCAGGGACTATACGAGCAGTACTTC. Amino acids: CASSFQGLYEQYF.

V is TRBV9 and J is TRBJ2-6; 11 bases fit TRBD1. CDR1 SGDLS and CDR2 YYNGEE come from the germline V gene. Unmatched junction bases numbered 4, after V lost 1 base and J lost 1 base. This CDR3 region has 18 residues. The CDR3 protein is CASSVRGQGASGANVLTF. CDR3 DNA: TGTGCCAGCAGCGTACGTGGACAGGGGGCTTCTGGGGCCAACGTCCTGACTTTC.

Notes on this clone: One end of the junction is discordant with germline, which a read error may explain. CDR3 protein: CASSLVPSTGELFF. The CDR3 region has the DNA TGTGCTAGCAGCTTAGTACCGAGCACCGGGGAGCTGTTTTTT. J is TRBJ2-2 and V is TRBV7-7; D gene uncertain. CDR3 length equals 14 residues. The germline V gene encodes CDR1 SSHAT and CDR2 FNYEAQ (reference sequence).

This chain connects TRBV7-8 to TRBJ2-5; 8 positions agree with TRBD2. The V gene end was trimmed by 1 base and the J gene end by 5 bases; junction bases not matched to a gene: 6. The germline CDR1 and CDR2 sequences are SGHVS and FQNEAQ. The CDR3 loop spans 15 amino acids. For the CDR3, the DNA is TGTGCCAGCAGCTTAGTGCGGGGGGCGGGGGAGACCCAGTACTTC. Translating gives CASSLVRGAGETQYF.

This clone was recorded once. The chain has TRBV6-5 and TRBJ1-4, with D perhaps matching TRBD1 (5 bases). The CDR3 runs to 13 residues. Trimming left V 6 bases short and J 5 bases short, with 10 bases between. Germline V gene sequence: CDR1 MNHEY, CDR2 SVGAGI. In DNA, the CDR3 is TGTGCCAGCAGGCGGACACTGAATGAAAAACTGTTTTTT. Translation: CASRRTLNEKLFF.

The J gene is TRBJ1-6, the V gene TRBV28, with D hard to call. The CDR3 runs 12 residues. Germline loops: CDR1 MDHEN, CDR2 SYDVKM. The germline V and J ends were trimmed by 6 bases and 7 bases, with 7 bases remaining between them. The CDR3 DNA follows: TGTGCCAGCAGATGGCGGAATTCACCCCTCCACTTT. This gives the protein CASRWRNSPLHF.

This rearrangement joins TRBV11-2 to TRBJ1-5; TRBD1 is a possible D gene (5 bases). The CDR3 runs 14 residues. The germline V and J ends were trimmed by 5 bases and 3 bases, with 11 bases remaining between them. Per the germline V gene, CDR1 is SGHAT and CDR2 is FQNNGV. The CDR3 bases are TGTGCCAGCAGCCTTTGGGGCCACAATCAGCCCCAGCATTTT. Amino acids: CASSLWGHNQPQHF.

The chain employs TRBV2 and TRBJ1-6, with 8 bases identical to TRBD1. There are 15 residues in the CDR3. Germline V CDR1 and CDR2: SNHLY, FYNNEI. The junction had 6 bases not matched to a gene; V was cut back by 4 bases and J by 7 bases. Written as DNA, the CDR3 is TGTGCCAGCAGTGTGCAGGGGGCGGGAAATTCACCCCTCCACTTT. It encodes CASSVQGAGNSPLHF.

The chain is built from TRBV3-1 (or the pseudogene TRBV3-2) and TRBJ1-2; D uncertain. Germline CDR1 reads LGHDT; CDR2 reads YNNKEL (reference sequence). The ends were cut back, 7 bases at V and 5 bases at J, with 11 bases in the middle. The CDR3 spans 12 residues. The CDR3 nucleotides read TGTGCCAGCACCATTGGAGGTTATGGCTACACCTTC. Encoded protein: CASTIGGYGYTF.

The chain combines TRBV19 with TRBJ1-2; D remains ambiguous. The CDR3 extends over 13 amino acids. Trimming stripped 8 bases from V and 4 bases from J, with 14 bases between. Germline CDR1 LNHDA, CDR2 SQIVND (reference sequence). The CDR3 reads CASSMAVFYGYTF. CDR3 in DNA: TGTGCCAGTTCCATGGCGGTATTCTATGGCTACACCTTC.

This clone occurred once. The gene calls are TRBV19 and TRBJ1-3; no clear D gene. In germline, CDR1 is LNHDA, CDR2 SQIVND (reference sequence). The CDR3 spans 17 residues. V lost 3 bases and J 0 bases, leaving 15 bases between the germline ends. CDR3 region: CASSIWWRAGSGNTIYF. The CDR3 coding sequence is TGTGCCAGTAGTATTTGGTGGAGGGCTGGCTCTGGAAACACCATATATTTT.

The J gene is TRBJ1-5, the V gene TRBV2, with D unclear. Germline V lookup: CDR1 SNHLY, CDR2 FYNNEI. CDR3 length equals 18 residues. Deletions cut 3 bases from V and 4 bases from J, with 22 bases between. The CDR3 loop is CASSELFLVTSKNQPQHF. The CDR3 DNA is TGTGCCAGCAGTGAGTTGTTTCTTGTAACAAGTAAAAATCAGCCCCAGCATTTT.

The rearrangement joins TRBV24-1 to TRBJ1-2, with a weak D call TRBD1 (5 bases). This CDR3 has 12 residues. Germline V CDR1 and CDR2: KGHDR, SFDVKD. Trimming shortened V by 7 bases and J by 8 bases, and 13 bases separated the two germline ends. The CDR3 nucleotides are TGTGCCACCAGCCGATTGGGGGGAGGCTACACCTTC. Residues: CATSRLGGGYTF.

The chain carries TRBV28 and TRBJ1-5; D might be TRBD1 (6 bases). Deletions cut 4 bases from V and 3 bases from J, with 13 bases between. The germline V gene has CDR1 MDHEN and CDR2 SYDVKM. This CDR3 has 15 residues. The DNA of the CDR3 is TGTGCCAGCAGTTCGTCCGGGACAAACAATCAGCCCCAGCATTTT. Translation gives CASSSSGTNNQPQHF.

The chain uses TRBV4-3 and TRBJ1-4; TRBD1 is a possible D gene (5 bases). V was cut by 3 bases and J by 8 bases, with 13 bases left in between. CDR3 size: 14 residues. CDR1 is LGHNA and CDR2 is YSLEER in the germline V gene. The CDR3 here is CASSQGRVDEKLFF. DNA for the CDR3: TGCGCCAGCAGCCAGGGCAGGGTGGACGAAAAACTGTTTTTT.

The chain combines TRBV9 with TRBJ2-5; D possibly corresponds to TRBD2 (5 bases). V was shortened by 4 bases and J by 5 bases, with 15 bases between the two germline ends. CDR3 length equals 14 residues. Germline values: CDR1 SGDLS, CDR2 YYNGEE. The CDR3 here is CASSPREGRETQYF. CDR3 in DNA: TGTGCCAGCAGCCCCCGTGAGGGCCGGGAGACCCAGTACTTC.

The chain combines TRBV28 with TRBJ1-5; D unresolved. Germline V lookup: CDR1 MDHEN, CDR2 SYDVKM. V gave up 10 bases and J gave up 0 bases, with 7 bases separating them. This CDR3 is built from 12 residues. CDR3 sequence reads: CAIRGSNQPQHF. Written as DNA, the CDR3 is TGTGCCATCCGGGGTAGCAATCAGCCCCAGCATTTT. Based on the CDR3 plus reference TRBV28 and TRBJ1-5, the full variable domain is DVKVTQSSRYLVKRTGEKVFLECVQDMDHENMFWYRQDPGLGLRLIYFSYDVKMKEKGDIPEGYSVSREKKERFSLILESASTNQTSMYLCAIRGSNQPQHFGDGTRLSIL.

The rearrangement joins TRBV6-1 to TRBJ1-1; TRBD1 aligns across 7 bases. From germline, CDR1 is MNHNS and CDR2 SASEGT. With 1 base clipped from V and 5 bases from J, the junction kept 4 bases outside the gene matches. CDR3 length: 14 amino acids. The CDR3 DNA reads as TGTGCCAGCAGTGAAGAGGGGACAGCGACTGAAGCTTTCTTT. It codes for CASSEEGTATEAFF.

This rearrangement joins TRBV28 to TRBJ1-1, with no clear D. Germline-derived CDR1 and CDR2 are MDHEN and SYDVKM. This CDR3 spans 15 amino acids. V was pared by 5 bases and J by 0 bases, with 13 bases between. The CDR3 is CASSDEGYLNTEAFF. The CDR3, as DNA: TGTGCCAGCAGTGATGAGGGTTATCTGAACACTGAAGCTTTCTTT.